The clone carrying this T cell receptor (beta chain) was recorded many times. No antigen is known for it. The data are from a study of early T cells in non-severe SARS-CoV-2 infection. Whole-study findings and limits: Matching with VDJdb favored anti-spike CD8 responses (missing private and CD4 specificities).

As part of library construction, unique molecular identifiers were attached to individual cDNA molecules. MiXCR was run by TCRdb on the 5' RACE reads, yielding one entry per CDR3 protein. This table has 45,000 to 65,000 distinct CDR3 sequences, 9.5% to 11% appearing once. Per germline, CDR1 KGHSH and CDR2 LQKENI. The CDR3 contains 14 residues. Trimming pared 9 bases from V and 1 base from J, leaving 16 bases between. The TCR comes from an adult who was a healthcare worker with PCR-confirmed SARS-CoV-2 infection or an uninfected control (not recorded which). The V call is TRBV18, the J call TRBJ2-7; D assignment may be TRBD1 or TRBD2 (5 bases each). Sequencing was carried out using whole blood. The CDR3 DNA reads TGTGCCAGTCGCGCAGGGAGTGGGTCCTACGAGCAGTACTTC. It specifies CASRAGSGSYEQYF.